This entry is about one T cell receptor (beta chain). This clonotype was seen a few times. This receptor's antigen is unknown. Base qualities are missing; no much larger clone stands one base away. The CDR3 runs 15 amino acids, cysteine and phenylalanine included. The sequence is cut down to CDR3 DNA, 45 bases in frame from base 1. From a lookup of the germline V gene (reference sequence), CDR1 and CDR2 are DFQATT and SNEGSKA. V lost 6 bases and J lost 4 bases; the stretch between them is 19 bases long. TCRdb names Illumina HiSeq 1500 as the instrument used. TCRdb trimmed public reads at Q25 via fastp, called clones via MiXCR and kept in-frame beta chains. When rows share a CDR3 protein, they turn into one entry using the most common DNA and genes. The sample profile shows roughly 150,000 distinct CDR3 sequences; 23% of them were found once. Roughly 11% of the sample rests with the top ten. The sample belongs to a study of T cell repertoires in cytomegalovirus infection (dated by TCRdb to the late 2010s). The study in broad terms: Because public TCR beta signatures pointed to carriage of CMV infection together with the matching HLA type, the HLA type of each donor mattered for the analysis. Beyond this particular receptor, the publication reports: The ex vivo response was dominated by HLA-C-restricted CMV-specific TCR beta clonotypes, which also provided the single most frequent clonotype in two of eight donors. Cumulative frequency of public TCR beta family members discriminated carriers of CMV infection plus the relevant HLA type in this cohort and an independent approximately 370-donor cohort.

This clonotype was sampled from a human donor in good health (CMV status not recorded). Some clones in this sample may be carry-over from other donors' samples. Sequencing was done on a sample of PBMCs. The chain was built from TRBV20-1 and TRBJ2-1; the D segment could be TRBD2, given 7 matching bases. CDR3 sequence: CSAPPGGSRYNEQFF. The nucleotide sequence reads TGCAGTGCCCCCCCGGGGGGCAGTAGGTACAATGAGCAGTTCTTC.